Ten or more counts support the clone carrying this TCR beta chain. Its antigen is undetermined. Arm-PCR of CDR3 regions with iRepertoire HTBI primers generated TCR beta libraries. Via MiXCR, TCRdb re-called the multiplex PCR reads, giving one row per CDR3 protein. The sample lists over 350,000 distinct CDR3 sequences; about 14% were seen once. Germline assignment: CDR1 MNHEY and CDR2 SVGAGI. The CDR3 extends over 15 amino acids. V lost 2 bases, J lost 2 bases, and 10 bases lay in between. This sample's time point: newly diagnosed GD, antithyroid drugs for less than 3 months. Construction of the TCR library relied on RNA isolated from PBMCs. This record comes from a study of regulatory T cells in long-lasting Graves disease. General study findings and limits: Repertoires from persistent disease leaned toward TRBV28, TRBJ1-2 and TRBJ2-5.

A further study also used this sample, focusing on T cells in Graves' hyperthyroidism and ophthalmopathy.

Sequencing was performed on peripheral blood mononuclear cells (PBMCs), taken at new diagnosis, from a patient treated with antithyroid drugs. This receptor was obtained from a woman in her forties or fifties with Graves disease. The chain links TRBV6-5 to TRBJ1-5, with D perhaps matching TRBD1 (6 bases). CDR3 region: CASSYGGAGNQPQHF. As DNA, the CDR3 is TGTGCCAGCAGTTACGGGGGGGCAGGCAATCAGCCCCAGCATTTT.